One sample yielded the 28 T cell receptor beta chains listed below, sequenced in a study of cytomegalovirus exposure and HLA in healthy donors. Use of 60 Vbeta and 13 Jbeta primers characterized the PCR. TCRdb's copy holds only in-frame clones and misses some; the assay was immunoSEQ multiplex PCR. The sample has about 250,000 clones, around 66% seen once; the top ten hold around 2.3%. Sequenced: PBMCs. The receptor set was obtained from a female donor in good health and CMV-seronegative.

The rearrangement uses TRBV5-4 and TRBJ2-7, with 9 nucleotides matching TRBD1. V lost 2 bases, J lost 5 bases, and 5 bases stayed unmatched. Germline CDR1 is SGHNT and CDR2 is YYREEE (reference sequence). The CDR3 loop spans 14 amino acids. The DNA of the CDR3 is TGTGCCAGCAGCTTAGGGGACAGGGTCCACGAGCAGTACTTC. Protein product: CASSLGDRVHEQYF.

This clone has a handful of counts. The rearrangement uses TRBV5-1 and TRBJ1-5, with D hard to call. The CDR3 is 13 residues long. With 6 bases removed from V and 5 bases from J, the gap between germline ends came to 12 bases. The germline V gene encodes CDR1 SGHRS and CDR2 YFSETQ. The CDR3 spells CASTYPKYQPQHF. The CDR3 DNA reads TGCGCCAGCACCTACCCGAAGTATCAGCCCCAGCATTTT.

The chain uses TRBV19 and TRBJ2-1, with 7 bases matching TRBD2. V dropped 1 base and J dropped 13; count of bases not matched to a gene: 13. CDR1 is LNHDA and CDR2 is SQIVND in the germline V gene (reference sequence). The CDR3 totals 15 residues. The CDR3 DNA reads TGTGCCAGTAGTATAGGGGGGAGGGCCTTAAGAGAACAGTTCTTC. Protein: CASSIGGRALREQFF. The full variable domain, with the rest looked up from reference TRBV19 and TRBJ2-1, is DGGITQSPKYLFRKEGQNVTLSCEQNLNHDAMYWYRQDPGQGLRLIYYSQIVNDFQKGDIAEGYSVSREKKESFPLTVTSAQKNPTAFYLCASSIGGRALREQFFGPGTRLTVL.

This chain connects TRBV7-9 to TRBJ2-5; 11 nucleotides line up with TRBD1. The V gene end was trimmed by 3 bases and the J gene end by 4 bases; junction bases not matched to a gene: 7. The CDR3 extends over 16 amino acids. CDR1 SEHNR and CDR2 FQNEAQ come from the germline V gene (reference sequence). CDR3 coding DNA: TGTGCCAGCAGCTTCTTGGACAGGGGGCTGAGAGAGACCCAGTACTTC. Its translation is CASSFLDRGLRETQYF.

The chain recombines TRBV6-5 with TRBJ1-6; TRBD1 is a possible D gene (6 bases). The CDR3 is 14 residues long. Per germline, CDR1 MNHEY and CDR2 SVGAGI. Trimming cost V 6 bases and J 10 bases, with 16 bases left between them. The CDR3 is CASSDPTGSSPLHF. The CDR3 nucleotides read TGTGCCAGCAGCGACCCCACAGGGAGCTCACCCCTCCACTTT.

The V gene is TRBV6-1, the J gene TRBJ2-3, with 9 bases lining up with TRBD2. This CDR3 comprises 15 residues. The ends lost 1 base at V and 5 bases at J; junction bases unmatched: 4. Germline CDR1 is MNHNS and CDR2 is SASEGT. The CDR3 DNA sequence: TGTGCCAGCAGTGAAGAAAGTAGCGGGAGAGATACGCAGTATTTT. It encodes CASSEESSGRDTQYF.

This chain connects TRBV5-1 to TRBJ2-5; 11 positions match TRBD2. The CDR3 covers 15 residues. Germline V lookup: CDR1 SGHRS, CDR2 YFSETQ. Trimming removed 0 bases from V and 5 bases from J; junction bases left unmatched: 3. The CDR3 DNA is TGCGCCAGCAGCTTGGCACTAGCGGGAGCCGAGACCCAGTACTTC. Protein: CASSLALAGAETQYF.

The V and J genes are TRBV6-5 and TRBJ2-1; the D gene is possibly TRBD1 (6 bases). Germline V gene lookup returns CDR1 MNHEY and CDR2 SVGAGI. CDR3 size: 14 residues. V gave up 3 bases and J gave up 8 bases, with 14 bases separating them. CDR3 residues: CASSYGQGIDEQFF. The CDR3 DNA follows: TGTGCCAGCAGTTATGGGCAGGGGATCGATGAGCAGTTCTTC.

This chain joins TRBV6-5 and TRBJ2-3; TRBD2 matches 7 bases. Germline-derived CDR1 and CDR2 are MNHEY and SVGAGI. The CDR3 consists of 15 residues. The V gene end was trimmed by 6 bases and the J gene end by 0 bases; junction bases not matched to a gene: 6. CDR3 nucleotides: TGTGCCAGCAGGACTAGCTACCGGAGCACAGATACGCAGTATTTT. Its protein is CASRTSYRSTDTQYF.

The rearrangement joins TRBV5-4 to TRBJ2-5; D remains ambiguous. V dropped 4 bases and J dropped 3 bases, with 4 bases sitting between them. CDR3 size: 11 residues. Per germline, CDR1 SGHNT and CDR2 YYREEE (reference sequence). CDR3 in amino acids: CASSREETQYF. The CDR3 nucleotides read TGTGCCAGCAGCCGGGAAGAGACCCAGTACTTC.

The chain is built from TRBV5-1 and TRBJ2-7, with 16 bases matching TRBD2. The CDR3 is made up of 18 amino acids. V lost 4 bases to trimming and J lost 3 bases; unmatched junction nucleotides: 10. CDR1 and CDR2 from the germline V gene are SGHRS and YFSETQ. The CDR3 region has the DNA TGCGCCAGCAGCAAAAATCCGGGACTAGCGGGAGGGGACTACGAGCAGTACTTC. This sequence encodes CASSKNPGLAGGDYEQYF.

The chain combines TRBV25-1 with TRBJ1-3; unclear D gene. Per the germline V gene, CDR1 is MGHDK and CDR2 is SYGVNS. V gave up 6 bases and J gave up 4 bases, with 10 bases separating them. The CDR3 is made up of 13 amino acids. The CDR3 here is CASSHSPGNTIYF. CDR3 nucleotides: TGTGCCAGCAGCCACAGCCCAGGAAACACCATATATTTT.

This clone is termed medium-sized (0.01 to 0.1%). The V call is TRBV27, the J call TRBJ2-7, with 11 bases identical to TRBD1. V dropped 5 bases and J dropped 3; count of bases not matched to a gene: 6. Germline CDR1 is MNHEY and CDR2 is SMNVEV (reference sequence). The CDR3 is made up of 15 amino acids. This chain's CDR3 is CASSAGTGGVYEQYF. The CDR3 bases are TGTGCCAGCAGTGCCGGGACAGGGGGAGTCTACGAGCAGTACTTC.

This chain joins TRBV6-1 and TRBJ1-6, with D perhaps matching TRBD1 (6 bases). There are 14 residues in the CDR3. V was trimmed by 1 base and J by 7 bases, leaving 8 bases between them. From germline, CDR1 is MNHNS and CDR2 SASEGT. In DNA, the CDR3 is TGTGCCAGCAGTGAAGGGCAGGGGAATTCACCCCTCCACTTT. It codes for CASSEGQGNSPLHF.

The rearrangement uses TRBV4-2 and TRBJ2-3, with a tentative D call TRBD1 (5 bases). Trimming left V 1 base short and J 3 bases short, with 14 bases between. The CDR3 totals 16 residues. Germline V gene lookup returns CDR1 LGHNA and CDR2 YNFKEQ. The CDR3 is CASSQAQGRETDTQYF. As DNA, the CDR3 is TGTGCCAGCAGCCAAGCTCAGGGTAGGGAAACAGATACGCAGTATTTT.

This chain links TRBV11-2 with TRBJ2-7, with 7 bases that match TRBD1. Germline V CDR1 and CDR2: SGHAT, FQNNGV. The V gene end was trimmed by 5 bases and the J gene end by 1 base; junction bases not matched to a gene: 11. The CDR3 runs 16 residues. The CDR3 is CASSNTPGTASYEQYF. CDR3 DNA: TGTGCCAGCAGCAATACCCCCGGGACAGCATCCTACGAGCAGTACTTC.

This chain uses TRBV5-6 with TRBJ2-4; a possible D gene is TRBD2 (5 bases). Trimming left V 2 bases short and J 0 bases short, with 15 bases between. Germline V gene data show CDR1 as SGHDT and CDR2 as YYEEEE. The CDR3 contains 17 residues. For the CDR3, the DNA is TGTGCCAGCAGCTTTGGTCCAGCGGACCTAGCCAAAAACATTCAGTACTTC. Protein sequence: CASSFGPADLAKNIQYF.

CDR3 in DNA: TGTGCCAGCAGTGAACAGCTGAACACCGGGGAGCTGTTTTTT. Translating gives CASSEQLNTGELFF. The chain joins TRBV6-4 to TRBJ2-2; D ambiguous. The V gene's germline CDR1 is MRHNA and CDR2 SNTAGT. The V and J ends lost 3 bases and 1 base respectively, with 6 bases between them. This CDR3 comprises 14 residues.

The chain links TRBV5-6 to TRBJ2-4; D unclear. V lost 2 bases to trimming and J lost 3 bases, with 9 bases between them. Germline assignment: CDR1 SGHDT and CDR2 YYEEEE. This CDR3 region has 14 residues. The CDR3, as DNA: TGTGCCAGCAGCTTCCTTACCGGCAAAAACATTCAGTACTTC. Its translation is CASSFLTGKNIQYF.

The genes are TRBV15 and TRBJ1-4; 8 bases match TRBD1. This CDR3 is built from 15 residues. CDR1 is LNHNV, CDR2 YYDKDF, per germline (reference sequence). V lost 1 base, J lost 9 bases, and 7 bases stayed unmatched. CDR3 nucleotides: TGTGCCACCAGCAGAGGACAGGGGACCGGTAAAAAACTGTTTTTT. Translated, it gives CATSRGQGTGKKLFF.

V gene TRBV30 combines with J gene TRBJ1-6; 8 nucleotides line up with TRBD1. J lost 4 bases, V lost 0 bases, and 8 bases had no gene match. The germline CDR1 and CDR2 sequences are GTSNPN and SVGIG (reference sequence). The CDR3 loop spans 17 amino acids. The CDR3: CAWSVYRGSSYNSPLHF. The CDR3 DNA reads as TGTGCCTGGAGTGTTTACAGGGGGAGCTCTTATAATTCACCCCTCCACTTT.

A note on this clone: The junction departs from germline at one end; a sequencing error may be responsible. CDR3 bases: TGTTCCAGCAGCTTAACTAGCGGGATCGTCGCTGAGCAGTACTTC. Protein: CSSSLTSGIVAEQYF. V is TRBV7-9 and J is TRBJ2-7, with 10 bases matching TRBD2. This CDR3 region has 15 residues. Germline CDR1 reads SEHNR; CDR2 reads FQNEAQ (reference sequence).

The J gene is TRBJ1-2, the V gene TRBV7-8, with 10 bases fitting TRBD1. Germline V CDR1 and CDR2: SGHVS, FQNEAQ. CDR3 size: 14 residues. Unmatched junction bases numbered 8, after V lost 5 bases and J lost 8 bases. The CDR3 nucleotides read TGTGCCAGCAGCGCCGGGACAGGGGCTGAAGGCTACACCTTC. It encodes CASSAGTGAEGYTF.

This clone came up a few times. The junction shows a germline mismatch at one end, possibly a read error. The chain uses TRBV7-7 and TRBJ2-7; D might be TRBD1 (5 bases). Germline loops: CDR1 SSHAT, CDR2 FNYEAQ (reference sequence). There are 15 residues in the CDR3. CDR3 sequence: CASSLGQGSLYEQYF. In DNA form, the CDR3 reads TGTGCTAGCAGCTTAGGCCAGGGCTCCCTCTACGAGCAGTACTTC.

The chain recombines TRBV21-1 with TRBJ2-7; the tabulated D call, TRBD2, remains unverified against the DNA. TRBV21-1 is designated a pseudogene. This CDR3 spans 14 amino acids. CDR3 nucleotide sequence: TGTGCCAGCAGCGGAGACGCTTGTCGCTACGAGCAGTACTTC. As protein: CASSGDACRYEQYF.

V and J are TRBV30 and TRBJ1-1; 11 bases map to TRBD1. J lost 0 bases, V lost 3 bases, and 6 bases had no gene match. The CDR3 totals 16 residues. Per the germline V gene, CDR1 is GTSNPN and CDR2 is SVGIG (reference sequence). The CDR3 bases are TGTGCCTGGAGCAACCGGGACAGGGGGTTGAACACTGAAGCTTTCTTT. Protein product: CAWSNRDRGLNTEAFF.

This clone has just a few counts. This chain joins TRBV5-6 and TRBJ1-1; TRBD1 is a possible D gene (5 bases). Looked up from germline, CDR1 is SGHDT and CDR2 is YYEEEE. Deletions cut 0 bases from V and 3 bases from J, with 9 bases between. The CDR3 totals 14 residues. In DNA form, the CDR3 reads TGTGCCAGCAGCTTGGTCCTAGGGGACACTGAAGCTTTCTTT. Translated, it gives CASSLVLGDTEAFF.

The chain links TRBV29-1 to TRBJ1-1; maybe TRBD1 (5 bases). With 6 bases removed from V and 5 bases from J, the gap between germline ends came to 16 bases. The CDR3 runs 13 residues. Germline V lookup: CDR1 SQVTM, CDR2 ANQGSEA. Here the CDR3 reads CSVQPGGRTEAFF. The CDR3, as DNA: TGCAGCGTCCAACCCGGGGGACGGACTGAAGCTTTCTTT.